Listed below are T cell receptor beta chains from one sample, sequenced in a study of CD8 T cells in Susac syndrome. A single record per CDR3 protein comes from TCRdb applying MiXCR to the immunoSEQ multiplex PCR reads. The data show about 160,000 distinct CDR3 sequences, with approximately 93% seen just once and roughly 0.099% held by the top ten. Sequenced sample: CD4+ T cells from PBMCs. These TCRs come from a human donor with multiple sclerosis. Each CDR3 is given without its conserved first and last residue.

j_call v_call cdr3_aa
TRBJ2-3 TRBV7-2 ASIRDALLPDTQY
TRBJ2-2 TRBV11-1 ASSSGTDTGELF
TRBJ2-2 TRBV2 ASRVGTGELF
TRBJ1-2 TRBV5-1 ASSSDPGQSEGYT
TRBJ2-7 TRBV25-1 ASSEYVGRLKQY
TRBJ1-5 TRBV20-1 SASGRANGNQPQH
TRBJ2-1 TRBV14 ASSQDLAGEQF
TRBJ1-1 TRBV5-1 ASSRTGSSEAF
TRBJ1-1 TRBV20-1 SARVRATAEAF
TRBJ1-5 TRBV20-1 SASRQNQPQH
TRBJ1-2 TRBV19 ASTPGRGHGGYT
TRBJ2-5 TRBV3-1 ASSPLVGSLKTQY
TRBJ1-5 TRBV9 ASSVDGGWDQPQH
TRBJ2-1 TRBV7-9 ASSFTDRGNVNEQF
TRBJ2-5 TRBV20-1 SGGAGRETQY
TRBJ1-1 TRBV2 ASGTGVTEAF
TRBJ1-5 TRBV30 AWSGLTGPQH
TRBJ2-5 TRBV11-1 ASAAGDGGKTQY
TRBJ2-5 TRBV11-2 ASSLGTSGRYQETQY
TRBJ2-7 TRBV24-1 AGLTGVREQY
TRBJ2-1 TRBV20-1 SANERDEQF
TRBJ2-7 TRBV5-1 ASSPGSEQY
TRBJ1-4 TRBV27 ASSSGTGGTNEKLF
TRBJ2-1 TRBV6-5 ASKNHRSYNEQF
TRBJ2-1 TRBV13 ASSFLSGRGPNEQF
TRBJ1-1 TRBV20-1 SARTRGNTEAF
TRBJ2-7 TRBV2 ARKLLAKNEQY
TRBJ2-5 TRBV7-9 ASSSIEETQY
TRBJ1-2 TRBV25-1 ASSPGTAESYT
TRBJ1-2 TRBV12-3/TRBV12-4 ASSLTPPNYGYT
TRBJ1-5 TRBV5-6 ASSLGLGVQPQH
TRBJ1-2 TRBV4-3 ASSQDHGGRGYT
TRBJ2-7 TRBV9 ASSPGGDFSYEQY
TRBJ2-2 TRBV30 AWSTLLARGTGELF
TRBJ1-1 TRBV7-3 ASSFEQSSTEAF
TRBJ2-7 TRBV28 ASSFPRRGLYEQY
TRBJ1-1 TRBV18 ASYRTGNTEAF
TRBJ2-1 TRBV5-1 ASSPGLAGGPSYNEQF
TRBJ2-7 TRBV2 ASGLAAYEQY
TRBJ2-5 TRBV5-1 ASSLTGVGETQY
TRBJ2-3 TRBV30 AWAEADTQY
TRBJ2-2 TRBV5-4 ASTPKNTGELF
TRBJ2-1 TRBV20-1 SVGSGSVGEQF
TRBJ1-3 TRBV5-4 ASSLGGSGNTIY
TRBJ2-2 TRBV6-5 ASRPGGRRTGELF
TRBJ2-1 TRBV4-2 ASSQERSSGPHEQF
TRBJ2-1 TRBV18 ASSPQRNEQF